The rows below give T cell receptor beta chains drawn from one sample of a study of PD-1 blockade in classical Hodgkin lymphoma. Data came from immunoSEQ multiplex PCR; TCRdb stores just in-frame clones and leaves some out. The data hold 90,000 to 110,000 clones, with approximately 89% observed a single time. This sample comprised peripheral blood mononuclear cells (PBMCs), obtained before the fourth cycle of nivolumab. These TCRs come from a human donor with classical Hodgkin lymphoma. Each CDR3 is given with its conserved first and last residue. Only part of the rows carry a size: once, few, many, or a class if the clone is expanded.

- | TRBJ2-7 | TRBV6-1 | CASSEARPGQSSYEQYF
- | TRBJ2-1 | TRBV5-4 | CASSPDGGSSYNEQFF
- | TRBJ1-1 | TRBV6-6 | CASIYEGGAEAFF
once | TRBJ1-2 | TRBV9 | CASSAYSDNYGYTF
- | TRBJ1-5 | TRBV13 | CASSFYGFNQPQHF
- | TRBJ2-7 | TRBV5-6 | CASTPRGRGSYEQYF
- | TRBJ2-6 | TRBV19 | CASTPLTLRPTGANVLTF
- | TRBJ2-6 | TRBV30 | CAWSALTARGRGPGANVLTF
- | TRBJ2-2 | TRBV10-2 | CASSVAGARSGELFF
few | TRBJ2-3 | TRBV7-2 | CASSPSGYTQYF
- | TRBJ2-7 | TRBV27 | CASSLTPASSYEQYF
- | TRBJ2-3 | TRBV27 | CASRRQGLDTQYF
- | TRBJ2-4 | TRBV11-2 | CASSSLRESAKNIQYF
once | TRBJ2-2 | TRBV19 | CASSIFTGELFF
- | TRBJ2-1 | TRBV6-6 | CASTQNRLAGNEQFF
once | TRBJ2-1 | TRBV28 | CASSPRQGPLNEQFF
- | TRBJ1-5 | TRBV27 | CASSSGQGAQPQHF
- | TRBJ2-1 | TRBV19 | CASSTIQRYNEQFF
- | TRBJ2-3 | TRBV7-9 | CASSHSDTQYF
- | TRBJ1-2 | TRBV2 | CASSAGEGGDTNYGYTF
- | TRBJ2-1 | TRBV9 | CASSPWFEADEQFF
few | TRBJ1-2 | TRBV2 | CASRISYGYTF
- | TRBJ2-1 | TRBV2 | CASSFEGIGNEQFF